The 29 T cell receptor beta chains presented below share a single source sample, sequenced in a study of human T cells and chemical hapten exposure. Total RNA was isolated from unfractionated whole blood. MiXCR, run by TCRdb on the 5' RACE reads, gives a single entry per CDR3 protein. This table holds under 150,000 distinct CDR3 sequences, approximately 19% found once. Receptor source: a human donor in good health.

The chain recombines TRBV28 with TRBJ2-3; TRBD2 matches at 10 bases. This CDR3 is 16 amino acids long. J was trimmed by 4 bases and V by 2 bases; bases with no gene match: 6. CDR1 MDHEN and CDR2 SYDVKM come from the germline V gene. The CDR3 nucleotides are TGTGCCAGCAGTTTAAACCAGCGGGAGGGCCCAGATACGCAGTATTTT. Its protein product is CASSLNQREGPDTQYF.

In this sample, this clonotype turned up a few times. The chain carries TRBV30 and TRBJ2-3; the D gene is possibly TRBD2 (5 bases). The CDR3 has 15 amino acids. The germline V gene has CDR1 GTSNPN and CDR2 SVGIG (reference sequence). The CDR3: CAQTKRGLWTDTQYF. The CDR3 DNA follows: TGTGCACAAACAAAACGGGGATTGTGGACAGATACGCAGTATTTT.

This clonotype was recorded only once. The V call is TRBV28, the J call TRBJ2-5; 7 nucleotides match TRBD2. Unmatched junction bases numbered 6, after V lost 3 bases and J lost 2 bases. Looked up from germline, CDR1 is MDHEN and CDR2 is SYDVKM. The CDR3 is 15 residues long. In DNA, the CDR3 is TGTGCCAGCAGTTTGTTGGGGGGAGGGCAAGAGACCCAGTACTTC. Its translation: CASSLLGGGQETQYF.

The sample holds a few counts of this clonotype. The rearrangement joins TRBV11-2 to TRBJ2-7, with D uncertain. The V end was cut by 5 bases, the J end by 0 bases, with 17 bases between. This CDR3 has 16 residues. The germline V gene has CDR1 SGHAT and CDR2 FQNNGV. The DNA for the CDR3 is TGTGCCAGCAGCCCACGGTGGGTTTTCAACTCCTACGAGCAGTACTTC. It is translated as CASSPRWVFNSYEQYF.

Only a few counts were recorded for this clonotype. The chain links TRBV12-3 or TRBV12-4 to TRBJ1-6; D is possibly TRBD1 (5 bases). V shed 3 bases and J shed 7 bases, with 10 bases lying between them. The CDR3 is 14 residues long. The CDR3 reads CASSLNRKNSPLHF. CDR3 nucleotides: TGTGCCAGCAGTTTGAACAGGAAGAATTCACCCCTCCACTTT.

This clonotype was observed once. The V call is TRBV7-6, the J call TRBJ2-2; possible D gene TRBD2, 6 bases. In germline, CDR1 is SGHVS, CDR2 FNYEAQ. Trimming took off 4 bases at V and 3 bases at J, with 9 bases between the two ends. This CDR3 contains 14 residues. CDR3 sequence (DNA): TGTGCCAGCAGCTGGCGGAGGGACACCGGGGAGCTGTTTTTT. Encoded protein: CASSWRRDTGELFF.

This rearrangement joins TRBV7-9 to TRBJ1-1; weak D call: TRBD1 (6 bases). V was pared by 7 bases and J by 1 base, with 22 bases between. From germline, CDR1 is SEHNR and CDR2 FQNEAQ (reference sequence). The CDR3 has 17 amino acids. CDR3 in amino acids: CASTPSWTADPNTEAFF. CDR3 in DNA: TGTGCCAGCACCCCCTCGTGGACAGCAGATCCGAACACTGAAGCTTTCTTT. Full variable domain (rest looked up from reference TRBV7-9 and TRBJ1-1): DTGVSQNPRHKITKRGQNVTFRCDPISEHNRLYWYRQTLGQGPEFLTYFQNEAQLEKSRLLSDRFSAERPKGSFSTLEIQRTEQGDSAMYLCASTPSWTADPNTEAFFGQGTRLTVV.

This clonotype was observed a few times. J is TRBJ1-1 and V is TRBV3-1, with D maybe TRBD1 (6 bases). The CDR3 is made up of 13 amino acids. The V end was cut by 1 base, the J end by 8 bases, with 11 bases between. Germline values: CDR1 LGHDT, CDR2 YNNKEL (reference sequence). For the CDR3, the DNA is TGTGCCAGCAGCCAAGTACAGGGAGGGGAAGCTTTCTTT. Protein: CASSQVQGGEAFF.

The chain employs TRBV28 and TRBJ1-3; 7 bases fit TRBD1. The trim removed 5 bases at V and 4 bases at J, leaving 11 bases unmatched. This CDR3 has 16 residues. Germline V gene lookup returns CDR1 MDHEN and CDR2 SYDVKM. The CDR3 sequence is CASSPPQGGKGNTIYF. The CDR3 DNA sequence: TGTGCCAGCAGTCCGCCGCAGGGGGGTAAGGGAAACACCATATATTTT. The full variable domain, with the rest looked up from reference TRBV28 and TRBJ1-3, is DVKVTQSSRYLVKRTGEKVFLECVQDMDHENMFWYRQDPGLGLRLIYFSYDVKMKEKGDIPEGYSVSREKKERFSLILESASTNQTSMYLCASSPPQGGKGNTIYFGEGSWLTVV.

The chain joins TRBV5-5 to TRBJ2-1, with TRBD1 matching 9 bases. The germline V gene has CDR1 SGHKS and CDR2 YYEKEE (reference sequence). This CDR3 has 14 residues. V lost 4 bases to trimming and J lost 4 bases; unmatched junction nucleotides: 3. The CDR3 coding sequence is TGTGCCAGCAGCCGGACAGGGGCTTACAATGAGCAGTTCTTC. It yields the protein CASSRTGAYNEQFF.

This clonotype has only a few counts. The genes are TRBV4-1 and TRBJ2-7; perhaps TRBD1 as D (6 bases). This CDR3 has 13 amino acids. The V end was cut by 3 bases, the J end by 4 bases, with 10 bases between. CDR1 and CDR2 from the germline V gene are MGHRA and YSYEKL. CDR3 nucleotide sequence: TGCGCCAGCAGCCAGACAGGTTCGTACGAGCAGTACTTC. Translation gives CASSQTGSYEQYF.

In its sample, this clonotype was seen once. The chain employs TRBV28 and TRBJ1-4; TRBD1 might be the D (5 bases). The CDR3 totals 15 residues. The V gene lost 6 bases and the J gene lost 10 bases, with 21 bases spanning the gap. CDR1 is MDHEN and CDR2 is SYDVKM in the germline V gene. CDR3 nucleotide sequence: TGTGCCAGCAGGCACCGGGACTCAGAGCAGGGAAAACTGTTTTTT. This encodes CASRHRDSEQGKLFF.

The rearrangement links TRBV23-1 to TRBJ2-3, with 11 bases lining up with TRBD2. TRBV23-1 belongs to the ORF category, with a function that is uncertain. This CDR3 comprises 14 residues. V lost 4 bases to trimming and J lost 7 bases; unmatched junction nucleotides: 4. The CDR3 loop is CASSLSGRANTQYF. The CDR3 nucleotides are TGCGCCAGCAGTCTTAGCGGGAGGGCGAATACGCAGTATTTT.

This clonotype was counted only a few times. This chain connects TRBV20-1 to TRBJ1-4; perhaps TRBD1 as D (6 bases). Germline V CDR1 and CDR2: DFQATT, SNEGSKA (reference sequence). CDR3 length equals 13 residues. The ends were cut back, 4 bases at V and 0 bases at J, with 6 bases in the middle. For the CDR3, the DNA is TGCAGTGCTAACAGGGCAACTAATGAAAAACTGTTTTTT. Its translation is CSANRATNEKLFF.

In regard to this clonotype: One end of the junction is discordant with germline, which a read error may explain. The chain couples TRBV7-7 to TRBJ2-5; a possible D gene is TRBD2 (5 bases). The CDR3 contains 15 residues. Germline V gives CDR1 SSHAT, CDR2 FNYEAQ (reference sequence). Here the CDR3 reads CASSLRRQVQETQYF. CDR3 DNA sequence: TGTGCTAGCAGCCTTAGGAGGCAGGTCCAAGAGACCCAGTACTTC.

The genes are TRBV2 and TRBJ1-2; TRBD1 matches 8 bases. Germline lookup yields CDR1 SNHLY and CDR2 FYNNEI. The CDR3 is 15 amino acids. V was pared by 3 bases and J by 4 bases, with 7 bases of the junction left unmatched. The CDR3 reads CASSEAQGEAYGYTF. CDR3 DNA: TGTGCCAGCAGTGAGGCACAGGGGGAGGCCTATGGCTACACCTTC.

V gene TRBV3-1 combines with J gene TRBJ2-7; D gene ambiguous. Between the trimmed V and J ends, which lost 4 bases and 4 bases, there was a span of 20 bases. CDR3 length: 16 amino acids. Germline CDR1 is LGHDT and CDR2 is YNNKEL (reference sequence). CDR3 nucleotides: TGTGCCAGCAGCCCCCACCCCCCGGATGGGATTTACGAGCAGTACTTC. Amino acids: CASSPHPPDGIYEQYF.

This clonotype was observed a few times. V gene TRBV6-2 or TRBV6-3 combines with J gene TRBJ1-5; weak D call: TRBD1 (6 bases). This CDR3 spans 14 amino acids. Germline CDR1 reads MNHEY; CDR2 reads SVGEGT. V dropped 3 bases and J dropped 2 bases, with 8 bases sitting between them. The CDR3 DNA follows: TGTGCCAGCAGTTATTCAGGGGGCAATCAGCCCCAGCATTTT. Translated, it gives CASSYSGGNQPQHF.

The V call is TRBV10-1, the J call TRBJ2-3; perhaps TRBD1 as D (5 bases). Trimming took off 4 bases at V and 0 bases at J, with 17 bases between the two ends. Germline V gene data show CDR1 as WNHNN and CDR2 as SYGVQD (reference sequence). The CDR3 has 17 residues. CDR3 sequence reads: CASSVRKGQSSTDTQYF. The CDR3 DNA is TGCGCCAGCAGTGTGAGAAAGGGGCAGAGTAGCACAGATACGCAGTATTTT.

V and J are TRBV14 and TRBJ1-1; no definite D call. Germline V gives CDR1 SGHDN, CDR2 FVKESK. There are 14 residues in the CDR3. Trimming left V 0 bases short and J 2 bases short, with 7 bases between. CDR3 sequence: CASSQDLFNTEAFF. The CDR3 DNA reads TGTGCCAGCAGCCAAGACCTTTTTAACACTGAAGCTTTCTTT.

The J gene is TRBJ1-1, the V gene TRBV6-1, with D hard to call. Germline V gene sequence: CDR1 MNHNS, CDR2 SASEGT. This CDR3 contains 16 residues. The V and J ends lost 7 bases and 0 bases respectively, with 18 bases between them. DNA of the CDR3: TGTGCCAGCACCCAAGGTGGCGGGAGATTGAACACTGAAGCTTTCTTT. It encodes CASTQGGGRLNTEAFF.

This clonotype was counted only a few times. The rearrangement links TRBV6-5 to TRBJ1-6, with a tentative D call TRBD1 (5 bases). V was clipped by 4 bases and J by 9 bases, with 19 bases between them. The CDR3 loop spans 16 amino acids. Germline CDR1 MNHEY, CDR2 SVGAGI. For the CDR3, the DNA is TGTGCCAGCAGTTCACGCGAGTTGGGGCGAGGTTCACCCCTCCACTTT. It yields the protein CASSSRELGRGSPLHF.

The chain has TRBV29-1 and TRBJ2-4, with unresolved D. This CDR3 has 13 residues. CDR1 is SQVTM and CDR2 is ANQGSEA in the germline V gene. Trimming pared 4 bases from V and 0 bases from J, leaving 7 bases between. The CDR3 loop reads CSVGLLAKNIQYF. The CDR3 nucleotides read TGCAGCGTTGGACTCCTAGCCAAAAACATTCAGTACTTC. The full variable domain, with the rest looked up from reference TRBV29-1 and TRBJ2-4, is SAVISQKPSRDICQRGTSLTIQCQVDSQVTMMFWYRQQPGQSLTLIATANQGSEATYESGFVIDKFPISRPNLTFSTLTVSNMSPEDSSIYLCSVGLLAKNIQYFGAGTRLSVL.

The V call is TRBV6-5, the J call TRBJ2-3; TRBD2 matches at 10 bases. J lost 5 bases, V lost 4 bases, and 6 bases had no gene match. The CDR3 loop spans 15 amino acids. CDR1 MNHEY and CDR2 SVGAGI come from the germline V gene. The CDR3 sequence: CASSSPGLARDTQYF. CDR3 DNA sequence: TGTGCCAGCAGTTCTCCGGGACTAGCGAGAGATACGCAGTATTTT.

A few counts support this clonotype. The chain uses TRBV24-1 and TRBJ2-2; D ambiguous. The germline V and J ends were trimmed by 3 bases and 5 bases, with 9 bases remaining between them. The CDR3 spans 14 residues. From germline, CDR1 is KGHDR and CDR2 SFDVKD. The CDR3 DNA is TGTGCCACCAGTGATCCGGGTAGGACCGGGGAGCTGTTTTTT. Translating it yields CATSDPGRTGELFF.

V is TRBV24-1 and J is TRBJ2-3, with TRBD2 identical over 7 bases. The CDR3 is made up of 15 amino acids. Per germline, CDR1 KGHDR and CDR2 SFDVKD. V shed 3 bases and J 8 bases; nucleotides not matched to a gene: 10. The CDR3 region is CATSDLLSGRLTQYF. The CDR3 coding sequence is TGTGCCACCAGTGATCTCCTTAGCGGGCGGCTTACGCAGTATTTT.

This rearrangement joins TRBV29-1 to TRBJ2-3; 13 bases are a match to TRBD2. Per germline, CDR1 SQVTM and CDR2 ANQGSEA. Trimming removed 4 bases from V and 4 bases from J; junction bases left unmatched: 2. This CDR3 comprises 14 residues. Here the CDR3 DNA reads TGCAGCGTTGGGACTAGCGGGAGAGCAGATACGCAGTATTTT. Its protein product is CSVGTSGRADTQYF.

The chain employs TRBV5-1 and TRBJ2-1; D perhaps matches TRBD1 (6 bases). Between the trimmed V and J ends, which lost 4 bases and 4 bases, there was a span of 9 bases. This CDR3 is 13 amino acids long. Germline V gives CDR1 SGHRS, CDR2 YFSETQ. CDR3 loop: CASSAGQYNEQFF. CDR3 sequence (DNA): TGCGCCAGCAGCGCCGGACAGTACAATGAGCAGTTCTTC.

The J gene is TRBJ1-1, the V gene TRBV11-3; TRBD1 agrees at 9 bases. V dropped 3 bases and J dropped 4; count of bases not matched to a gene: 18. The length of the CDR3 is 19 residues. Germline CDR1 SGHNT, CDR2 YENEEA. The CDR3 spells CASSLKTGTGWFPPTEAFF. DNA of the CDR3: TGTGCCAGCAGCTTGAAAACCGGGACAGGGTGGTTCCCCCCCACTGAAGCTTTCTTT.